This is a list of T cell receptor beta chains from one sample in a study of vaccination and CD4 T cells after COVID-19. TCRdb passed the PCR reads through MiXCR, listing each CDR3 protein once. The sample yields about 20,000 distinct CDR3 sequences, around 50% seen once. This material consisted of CD4+ T cells from blood, taken before SARS-CoV-2 vaccination. Receptor source: a human donor who had recovered from COVID-19. Each CDR3 is given with its conserved first and last residue. Each record gives: CDR3 length, V gene, J gene, D gene, CDR3 protein. D genes are given only for firm matches.

length: 14; V: TRBV20-1; J: TRBJ1-2; D: TRBD1; CDR3: CSAYDRGQGYGYTF
length: 13; V: TRBV12-3/TRBV12-4; J: TRBJ1-5; D: -; CDR3: CASSLEGFLPQHF
length: 12; V: TRBV2; J: TRBJ2-3; D: -; CDR3: CASSETRDTQYF
length: 13; V: TRBV6-1; J: TRBJ1-5; D: TRBD1; CDR3: CASSGTDNQPQHF
length: 12; V: TRBV7-2; J: TRBJ1-2; D: -; CDR3: CASSLQNYGYTF
length: 14; V: TRBV28; J: TRBJ2-3; D: -; CDR3: CASSRQGRTDTQYF
length: 14; V: TRBV20-1; J: TRBJ2-3; D: -; CDR3: CSARVPHRDDTQYF
length: 15; V: TRBV20-1; J: TRBJ2-1; D: TRBD1; CDR3: CSAHSADRAYNEQFF
length: 15; V: TRBV9; J: TRBJ1-6; D: -; CDR3: CASSPRDSVNSPLHF
length: 13; V: TRBV6-1; J: TRBJ2-3; D: -; CDR3: CASSRTFTDTQYF
length: 17; V: TRBV11-2; J: TRBJ2-3; D: TRBD2; CDR3: CASSLGLAGGGTDTQYF
length: 15; V: TRBV19; J: TRBJ2-5; D: TRBD2; CDR3: CASSTSGRFSETQYF
length: 13; V: TRBV29-1; J: TRBJ2-7; D: -; CDR3: CSVVLGTGYEQYF
length: 18; V: TRBV4-2; J: TRBJ1-1; D: -; CDR3: CASSQDLTRRLRNTEAFF